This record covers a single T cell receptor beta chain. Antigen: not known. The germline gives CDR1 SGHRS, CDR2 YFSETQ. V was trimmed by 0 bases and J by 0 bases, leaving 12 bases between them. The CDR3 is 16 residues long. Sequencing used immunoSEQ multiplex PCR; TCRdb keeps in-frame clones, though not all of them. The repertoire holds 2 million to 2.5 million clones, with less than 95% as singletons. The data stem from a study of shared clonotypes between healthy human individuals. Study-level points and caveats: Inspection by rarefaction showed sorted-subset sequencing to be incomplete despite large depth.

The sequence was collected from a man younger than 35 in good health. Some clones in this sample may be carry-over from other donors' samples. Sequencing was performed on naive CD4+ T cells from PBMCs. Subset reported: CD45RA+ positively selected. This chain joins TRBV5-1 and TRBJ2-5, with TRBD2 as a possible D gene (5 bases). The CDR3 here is CASSLDISGNQETQYF. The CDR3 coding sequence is TGCGCCAGCAGCTTGGATATTTCCGGGAACCAAGAGACCCAGTACTTC.